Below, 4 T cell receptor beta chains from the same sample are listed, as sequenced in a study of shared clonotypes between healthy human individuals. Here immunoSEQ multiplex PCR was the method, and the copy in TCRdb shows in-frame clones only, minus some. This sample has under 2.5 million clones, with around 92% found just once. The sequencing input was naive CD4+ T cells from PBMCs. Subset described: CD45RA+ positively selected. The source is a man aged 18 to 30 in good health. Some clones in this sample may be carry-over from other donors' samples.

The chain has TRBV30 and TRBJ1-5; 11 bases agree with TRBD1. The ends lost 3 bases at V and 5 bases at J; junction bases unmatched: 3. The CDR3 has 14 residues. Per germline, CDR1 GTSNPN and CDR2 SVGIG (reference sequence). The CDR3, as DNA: TGTGCCTGGAGGGGACAGGGGGGGTATCAGCCCCAGCATTTT. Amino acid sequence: CAWRGQGGYQPQHF.

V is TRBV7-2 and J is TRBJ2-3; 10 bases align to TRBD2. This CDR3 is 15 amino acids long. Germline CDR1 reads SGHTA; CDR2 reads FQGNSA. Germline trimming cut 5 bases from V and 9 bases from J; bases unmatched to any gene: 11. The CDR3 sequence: CASSPRTSGPVTQYF. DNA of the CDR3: TGTGCCAGCAGCCCCCGGACTAGCGGCCCGGTGACGCAGTATTTT.

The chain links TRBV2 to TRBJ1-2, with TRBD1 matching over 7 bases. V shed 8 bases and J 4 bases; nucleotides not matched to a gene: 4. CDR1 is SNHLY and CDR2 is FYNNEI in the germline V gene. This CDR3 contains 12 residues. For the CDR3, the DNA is TGTGCCAGCGCACGGGACAGCTATGGCTACACCTTC. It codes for CASARDSYGYTF.

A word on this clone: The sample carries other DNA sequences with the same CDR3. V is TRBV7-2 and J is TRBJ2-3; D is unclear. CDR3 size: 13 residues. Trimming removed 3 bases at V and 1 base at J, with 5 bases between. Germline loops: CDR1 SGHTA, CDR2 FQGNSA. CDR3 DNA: TGTGCCAGCAGCTTTTCTGGCACAGATACGCAGTATTTT. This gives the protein CASSFSGTDTQYF.